A single sample is the source of the 5 T cell receptor beta chains below, sequenced in a study of T cells in women clearing cervical HPV infection. Using immunoSEQ multiplex PCR, the repertoire was profiled, and TCRdb retains in-frame clones only, with some absent. The ten top clones account for about 7.2%, within a sample of 15,000 to 20,000 clones. Sequenced input: blood buffy coat. All receptors come from a woman between 18 and 70 years old with a cervical HPV16 infection that either progressed to CIN3+ or cleared (not recorded which).

The CDR3 here is CASSTRFRDTIYF. The sequenced CDR3 bases are TGTGCCAGTAGTACAAGGTTCCGAGACACC. The rearrangement joins TRBV19 to TRBJ1-3, with D hard to call. Read data end 3 residues before the CDR3 end; the end is taken from the germline J gene. CDR3 size: 13 residues. The V end lost 4 bases, the J end lost 8 bases, and 12 bases lay between the germline ends. Germline V lookup: CDR1 LNHDA, CDR2 SQIVND (reference sequence).

Note on this clone: The CDR3 end lies 3 residues beyond the end of the read and is filled in from the germline J gene. The V call is TRBV18, the J call TRBJ1-2; TRBD1 aligns across 7 bases. V was pared by 3 bases and J by 7 bases, with 11 bases of the junction left unmatched. The CDR3 contains 15 residues. Germline CDR1 KGHSH, CDR2 LQKENI. The CDR3 sequence is CASSPDHLNRGGYTF. CDR3 DNA (partial): TGTGCCAGCTCACCTGATCACCTCAACAGGGGTGGC.

Comments on this clone: Coverage ceases 3 residues before the CDR3 finishes, and the germline J gene fills in the end. The chain links TRBV20-1 to TRBJ1-1, with D possibly being TRBD1 (5 bases). CDR1 is DFQATT and CDR2 is SNEGSKA in the germline V gene (reference sequence). The CDR3 consists of 16 residues. The V end lost 3 bases, the J end lost 1 base, and 18 bases lay between the germline ends. The CDR3 region is CSASPGTLGGNTEAFF. CDR3 bases read: TGCAGTGCTAGTCCCGGGACTCTCGGCGGGAACACTGAA.

A word on this clone: Sequencing ends 3 residues short of the CDR3 end; the germline J gene provides the rest. The sample holds other DNA sequences that translate to the same CDR3. The chain recombines TRBV19 with TRBJ1-2; TRBD1 is a possible D gene (6 bases). The V and J ends lost 7 bases and 4 bases respectively, with 19 bases between them. The length of the CDR3 is 15 residues. Germline V gives CDR1 LNHDA, CDR2 SQIVND (reference sequence). The CDR3 reads CASTEPGQSGYGYTF. Partial CDR3 DNA: TGTGCCAGTACTGAACCGGGACAATCTGGCTATGGC. Together with reference TRBV19 and TRBJ1-2, the CDR3 gives the full variable domain: DGGITQSPKYLFRKEGQNVTLSCEQNLNHDAMYWYRQDPGQGLRLIYYSQIVNDFQKGDIAEGYSVSREKKESFPLTVTSAQKNPTAFYLCASTEPGQSGYGYTFGSGTRLTVV.

Concerning this clone: The read terminates 3 residues before the CDR3 end, so the remaining end is supplied by the germline J gene. The J gene is TRBJ2-5, the V gene TRBV24-1; perhaps TRBD1 as D (5 bases). The V and J ends lost 1 base and 7 bases respectively, with 9 bases between them. The germline gives CDR1 KGHDR, CDR2 SFDVKD. CDR3 length equals 13 residues. CDR3 DNA (partial): TGTGCCACCAGTGATTTCGACAGTGGGACC. Residues: CATSDFDSGT. Given in full, the CDR3 is CATSDFDSGTQYF.